Sequencing of this T cell receptor (beta chain) was carried out in a study of blood T cells in healthy people across ages. To note about this clonotype: A junction boundary mismatches the germline segment, possibly from a read error.

Combining a sample-barcoded 5' primer with a J-beta primer mix, a second PCR ran for roughly 7 to 12 cycles. Using its own MiXCR run on the 5' RACE reads, TCRdb lists one record per CDR3 protein. The data contain some 1.8 million distinct CDR3 sequences, 39% of them singletons. Germline-derived CDR1 and CDR2 are SNHLY and FYNNEI. The CDR3 runs to 15 residues. The sequence was obtained from a human donor in good health. Specimen: blood. This chain connects TRBV2 to TRBJ2-1; no clear D. CDR3 bases: TGTGCCAGCAGTGAAGAGGAACTCTCCCACAATGAGCAGTTCTTC. It specifies CASSEEELSHNEQFF.